This T cell receptor beta chain is from a study of CD8 T cells in ankylosing spondylitis. Findings and limits, study-wide: Ankylosing spondylitis blood appeared to carry a characteristic TCR beta motif of roughly eight highly homologous variants. The study looked at matched synovial fluid samples from ankylosing spondylitis patients. Disease-linked clones were reported to be significantly enriched there.

This clonotype was recorded once. The antigen is not known. It was by quantitative 5'-RACE with molecular barcodes that TCR beta libraries were made. Using its own MiXCR run on the 5' RACE reads, TCRdb lists one record per CDR3 protein. The sample carries 250,000 to 300,000 distinct CDR3 sequences, about 19% recorded once. The CDR3 has 19 amino acids. V dropped 2 bases and J dropped 0 bases, with 22 bases sitting between them. This sequence was found in a male donor with ankylosing spondylitis or in good health (not recorded which). The V call is TRBV12-3 or TRBV12-4, the J call TRBJ1-2, with D possibly being TRBD1 (5 bases). The sample comprised blood, either unsorted or a sorted T cell fraction (not recorded which). CDR3 loop: CASSLRSNLGPSANYGYTF. Here the CDR3 DNA reads TGTGCCAGCAGTTTACGGTCTAATTTGGGGCCTTCGGCTAACTATGGCTACACCTTC.